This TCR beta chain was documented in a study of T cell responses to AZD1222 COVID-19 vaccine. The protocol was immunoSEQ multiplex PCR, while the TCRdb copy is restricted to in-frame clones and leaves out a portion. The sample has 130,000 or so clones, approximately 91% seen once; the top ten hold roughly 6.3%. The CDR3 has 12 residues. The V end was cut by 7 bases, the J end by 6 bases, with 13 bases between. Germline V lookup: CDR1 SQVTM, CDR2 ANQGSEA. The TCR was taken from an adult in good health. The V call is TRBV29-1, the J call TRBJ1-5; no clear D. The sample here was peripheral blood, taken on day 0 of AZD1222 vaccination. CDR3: CSASVVGQPQHF. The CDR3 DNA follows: TGCAGCGCGAGCGTGGTGGGTCAGCCCCAGCATTTT.